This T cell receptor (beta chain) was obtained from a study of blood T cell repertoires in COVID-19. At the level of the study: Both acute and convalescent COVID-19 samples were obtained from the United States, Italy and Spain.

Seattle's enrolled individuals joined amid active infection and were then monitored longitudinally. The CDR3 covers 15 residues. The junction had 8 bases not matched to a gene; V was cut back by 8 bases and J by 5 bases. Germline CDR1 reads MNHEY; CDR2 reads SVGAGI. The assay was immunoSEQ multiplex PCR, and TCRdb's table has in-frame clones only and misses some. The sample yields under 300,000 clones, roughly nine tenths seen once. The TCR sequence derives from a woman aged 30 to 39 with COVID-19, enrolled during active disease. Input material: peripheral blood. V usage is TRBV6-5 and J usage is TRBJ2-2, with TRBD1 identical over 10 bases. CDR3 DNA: TGTGCCAGCTACCGACAGGGGGCGATGACCGGGGAGCTGTTTTTT. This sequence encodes CASYRQGAMTGELFF.